The following is a TCR beta chain sequence with its context. Its cognate antigen is unknown. Trimming cost V 5 bases and J 4 bases; bases outside gene matches: 5. From germline, CDR1 is SGHNT and CDR2 YENEEA. The CDR3 is 16 residues long. The data are from a study of radiation and T cells in renal cell carcinoma. Across the whole study: Nephrectomy followed 15 Gy stereotactic body radiation by 4 weeks. Study-level results: Pretreatment tumor biopsies were lacking, so baseline clonotypes are unknown.

The data were produced by immunoSEQ multiplex PCR, yet TCRdb's version contains in-frame clones alone and is incomplete. The sample includes 60,000 to 80,000 clones, 82% of them seen just once. Regarding time point: blood 2 weeks post-SBRT. Treatment reported: 15 Gy SBRT to primary tumor, nephrectomy 4 weeks later. The patient's renal cell carcinoma had clear cell pathology. The chain is built from TRBV11-3 and TRBJ2-1, with 13 bases fitting TRBD2. Sequencing was performed on blood, taken from a patient whose treatment included radiotherapy and nephrectomy. The origin of this receptor is a man aged 55-75 years with renal cell carcinoma. In nucleotides, the CDR3 is TGTGCCAGCAGCCCGGGGACTAGCGGGGCTTACAATGAGCAGTTCTTC. Encoded protein: CASSPGTSGAYNEQFF.